The 23 T cell receptor beta chains below all came from one sample that was sequenced in a study of blood T cell repertoires in COVID-19. The protocol was immunoSEQ multiplex PCR, while the TCRdb copy is restricted to in-frame clones and leaves out a portion. The profile covers 120,000 to 150,000 clones, with 85% to 90% appearing a single time and around 2.9% taken by the ten largest. Material: peripheral blood. The receptors derive from an older woman with active COVID-19.

This chain uses TRBV4-3 with TRBJ1-2, with a weak D call TRBD1 (5 bases). CDR1 and CDR2 from the germline V gene are LGHNA and YSLEER. The CDR3 extends over 18 amino acids. V was trimmed by 0 bases and J by 5 bases, leaving 22 bases between them. As DNA, the CDR3 is TGCGCCAGCAGCCAAGATCTTATCACAGGAGCCCAAATTTATGGCTACACCTTC. Protein sequence: CASSQDLITGAQIYGYTF.

Comments on this clone: Its ends do not fully match the called genes, so a read error is possible. The V and J genes are TRBV7-3 and TRBJ2-3; 9 bases agree with TRBD1. The CDR3 loop spans 15 amino acids. The germline CDR1 and CDR2 sequences are SGHTA and FQGTGA. This CDR3 is CASSLGTGSRDTQYF. Here the CDR3 DNA reads TGTGCCAGCAGCTTAGGGACAGGGAGCAGAGATACGCAGTATTTT.

V and J are TRBV28 and TRBJ1-5; TRBD1 matches at 7 bases. V was clipped by 2 bases and J by 0 bases; unmatched bases: 10. Germline V CDR1 and CDR2: MDHEN, SYDVKM. This CDR3 is 18 amino acids long. The CDR3 loop is CASSLPGQRVYSNQPQHF. The CDR3 DNA sequence: TGTGCCAGCAGTTTACCGGGACAGCGGGTCTATAGCAATCAGCCCCAGCATTTT.

The V call is TRBV6-5, the J call TRBJ2-5; D is perhaps TRBD2 (6 bases). The CDR3 covers 15 residues. Trimming pared 6 bases from V and 7 bases from J, leaving 21 bases between. Germline values: CDR1 MNHEY, CDR2 SVGAGI. For the CDR3, the DNA is TGTGCCAGCAGGCAACCATGGGTGGAGGGCGGGACCCAGTACTTC. It encodes CASRQPWVEGGTQYF.

J is TRBJ2-5 and V is TRBV15, with D tentatively TRBD2 (5 bases). This CDR3 has 15 residues. V lost 1 base to trimming and J lost 5 bases, with 14 bases between them. Germline V gene sequence: CDR1 LNHNV, CDR2 YYDKDF (reference sequence). This CDR3 reads CATSRGTSGRETQYF. DNA for the CDR3: TGTGCCACCAGCAGAGGAACCAGCGGTCGGGAGACCCAGTACTTC. The variable domain in full, with the rest retrieved from reference TRBV15 and TRBJ2-5, is DAMVIQNPRYQVTQFGKPVTLSCSQTLNHNVMYWYQQKSSQAPKLLFHYYDKDFNNEADTPDNFQSRRPNTSFCFLDIRSPGLGDTAMYLCATSRGTSGRETQYFGPGTRLLVL.

This chain joins TRBV27 and TRBJ1-6; D possibly corresponds to TRBD1 (5 bases). The germline gives CDR1 MNHEY, CDR2 SMNVEV (reference sequence). The V end lost 6 bases, the J end lost 8 bases, and 11 bases lay between the germline ends. The CDR3 consists of 13 residues. The CDR3 nucleotides are TGTGCCAGCAGCCAGGGCCGATATTCACCCCTCCACTTT. As protein: CASSQGRYSPLHF.

This clone was recorded only once. The CDR3 coding sequence is TGTGCCAGCAGCCTTCGGACAGGTTCGAACACTGAAGCTTTCTTT. Translating gives CASSLRTGSNTEAFF. The chain employs TRBV5-6 and TRBJ1-1; TRBD1 matches 7 bases. The CDR3 has 15 residues. Per germline, CDR1 SGHDT and CDR2 YYEEEE. V lost 4 bases to trimming and J lost 1 base; unmatched junction nucleotides: 7.

The chain joins TRBV4-1 to TRBJ1-1; D is ambiguous. The CDR3 runs to 16 residues. Germline V gene data show CDR1 as MGHRA and CDR2 as YSYEKL. V lost 2 bases, J lost 2 bases, and 15 bases lay in between. The CDR3 DNA follows: TGCGCCAGCAGCCAACCCTGGGGAGGAGCTAACACTGAAGCTTTCTTT. It yields the protein CASSQPWGGANTEAFF.

This clone was detected once. The chain is built from TRBV7-3 and TRBJ1-2; TRBD1 aligns across 10 bases. The V segment lost 1 base and the J segment 4 bases; nucleotides outside the gene matches: 12. In germline, CDR1 is SGHTA, CDR2 FQGTGA. The CDR3 length is 18 residues. CDR3 sequence: CASSLKGIRTGGGYGYTF. DNA of the CDR3: TGTGCCAGCAGCTTAAAAGGTATAAGGACAGGGGGAGGCTATGGCTACACCTTC.

For this clone: The junction and the germline gene differ at one end; a read error may be behind it. The V and J genes are TRBV25-1 and TRBJ2-4, with 9 bases lining up with TRBD1. Germline lookup yields CDR1 MGHDK and CDR2 SYGVNS. The CDR3 is 12 residues long. The CDR3 protein is CASASGTGPPRF. CDR3 nucleotide sequence: TGTGCCAGCGCCAGCGGGACAGGGCCTCCTCGCTTC.

CDR3 coding DNA: TGCGCCAGCAGCGGGACAGGGTTTAACGAGCAGTACTTC. Its translation is CASSGTGFNEQYF. This sequence joins TRBV5-1 and TRBJ2-7, with 9 bases fitting TRBD1. After removal of 4 bases from V and 5 bases from J, the junction contained 4 bases not matched to a gene. Germline CDR1 and CDR2: SGHRS and YFSETQ. This CDR3 is built from 13 residues.

The chain uses TRBV28 and TRBJ2-7, with D maybe TRBD1 (6 bases). The CDR3 covers 14 residues. CDR1 is MDHEN and CDR2 is SYDVKM in the germline V gene. The germline V and J ends were trimmed by 6 bases and 2 bases, with 14 bases remaining between them. The CDR3 sequence is CASRRQVGPYEQYF. The CDR3, as DNA: TGTGCCAGCAGAAGACAGGTAGGCCCCTACGAGCAGTACTTC.

V usage is TRBV25-1 and J usage is TRBJ2-5; tentatively, D is TRBD2 (6 bases). Germline CDR1 MGHDK, CDR2 SYGVNS. V was cut by 7 bases and J by 4 bases, with 16 bases left in between. This CDR3 has 14 residues. DNA for the CDR3: TGTGCCAGCAACGATGGAGGGCGGGGAGAGACCCAGTACTTC. Its protein is CASNDGGRGETQYF. Based on the CDR3 plus reference TRBV25-1 and TRBJ2-5, the full variable domain is EADIYQTPRYLVIGTGKKITLECSQTMGHDKMYWYQQDPGMELHLIHYSYGVNSTEKGDLSSESTVSRIRTEHFPLTLESARPSHTSQYLCASNDGGRGETQYFGPGTRLLVL.

The genes are TRBV19 and TRBJ2-4; D is unresolved. This CDR3 spans 15 amino acids. Germline loops: CDR1 LNHDA, CDR2 SQIVND (reference sequence). Trimming stripped 5 bases from V and 0 bases from J, with 11 bases between. CDR3 nucleotide sequence: TGTGCCAGTAGTTTCACAGACGGAGCCAAAAACATTCAGTACTTC. This codes for CASSFTDGAKNIQYF.

The genes are TRBV5-4 and TRBJ2-2; the D gene is possibly TRBD1 (6 bases). Trimming removed 5 bases at V and 6 bases at J, with 14 bases between. The CDR3 extends over 14 amino acids. Germline V gene lookup returns CDR1 SGHNT and CDR2 YYREEE (reference sequence). Written as DNA, the CDR3 is TGTGCCAGCAGGCAGGGGAAGGGGTCCGGGGAGCTGTTTTTT. The encoded protein is CASRQGKGSGELFF. The full variable domain, completed using reference TRBV5-4 and TRBJ2-2, is ETGVTQSPTHLIKTRGQQVTLRCSSQSGHNTVSWYQQALGQGPQFIFQYYREEENGRGNFPPRFSGLQFPNYSSELNVNALELDDSALYLCASRQGKGSGELFFGEGSRLTVL.

The gene calls are TRBV9 and TRBJ2-5; TRBD1 aligns across 7 bases. Germline V gives CDR1 SGDLS, CDR2 YYNGEE. Unmatched junction bases numbered 9, after V lost 4 bases and J lost 0 bases. The CDR3 is 16 amino acids. The CDR3: CASSPGTALYQETQYF. The CDR3 DNA reads TGTGCCAGCAGCCCCGGGACAGCCTTGTACCAAGAGACCCAGTACTTC.

V is TRBV7-3 and J is TRBJ2-1, with D possibly TRBD2 on 5 matching bases. Germline V gene lookup returns CDR1 SGHTA and CDR2 FQGTGA. V lost 5 bases and J lost 6, with 17 bases in between. The CDR3 extends over 15 amino acids. CDR3 sequence reads: CASSPMGSERNEQFF. CDR3 coding DNA: TGTGCCAGCAGCCCAATGGGTAGCGAGCGCAATGAGCAGTTCTTC.

V is TRBV30 and J is TRBJ1-3; TRBD1 aligns across 8 bases. V was clipped by 6 bases and J by 3 bases; unmatched bases: 7. Germline V gives CDR1 GTSNPN, CDR2 SVGIG (reference sequence). There are 14 residues in the CDR3. As DNA, the CDR3 is TGTGCCTGCACTGACAGGGGTAATGGAAACACCATATATTTT. It encodes CACTDRGNGNTIYF.

The chain is built from TRBV29-1 and TRBJ2-3; 9 bases map to TRBD2. Germline V gene sequence: CDR1 SQVTM, CDR2 ANQGSEA. With V trimmed by 6 bases and J by 0 bases, 4 bases remained unmatched. The CDR3 covers 14 residues. The CDR3 loop reads CSVEREVSTDTQYF. The DNA for the CDR3 is TGCAGCGTCGAGCGGGAGGTTAGCACAGATACGCAGTATTTT.

The chain couples TRBV4-3 to TRBJ1-5; no clear D gene. Germline-derived CDR1 and CDR2 are LGHNA and YSLEER. This CDR3 is 13 amino acids long. Deletions cut 0 bases from V and 3 bases from J, with 3 bases between. The CDR3 DNA sequence: TGCGCCAGCAGCCAAGACATCAATCAGCCCCAGCATTTT. Translating it yields CASSQDINQPQHF.

The chain is built from TRBV12-3 or TRBV12-4 and TRBJ1-2; no reliable D call. The CDR3 is 13 residues long. V lost 3 bases to trimming and J lost 5 bases, with 10 bases between them. The CDR3 is CASSFGEDYGYTF. In nucleotides, the CDR3 is TGTGCCAGCAGTTTCGGGGAGGATTATGGCTACACCTTC.

J is TRBJ1-6 and V is TRBV7-2; 7 bases agree with TRBD1. Trimming removed 4 bases from V and 6 bases from J; junction bases left unmatched: 9. Germline CDR1 and CDR2: SGHTA and FQGNSA. The CDR3 length is 16 residues. The CDR3 nucleotides read TGTGCCAGCAGCTCAAATTCAGGGGGTAGTAATTCACCCCTCCACTTT. Residues: CASSSNSGGSNSPLHF. Variable domain in full (rest from reference TRBV7-2 and TRBJ1-6): GAGVSQSPSNKVTEKGKDVELRCDPISGHTALYWYRQSLGQGLEFLIYFQGNSAPDKSGLPSDRFSAERTGGSVSTLTIQRTQQEDSAVYLCASSSNSGGSNSPLHFGNGTRLTVT.

This rearrangement joins TRBV7-9 to TRBJ2-1; 7 bases are shared with TRBD1. Trimming took 5 bases from V and 5 from J; bases not matched to a gene: 6. The CDR3 totals 14 residues. Germline values: CDR1 SEHNR, CDR2 FQNEAQ (reference sequence). In nucleotides, the CDR3 is TGTGCCAGCAGCACGAACAGGGGTCACAATGAGCAGTTCTTC. This translates into CASSTNRGHNEQFF.